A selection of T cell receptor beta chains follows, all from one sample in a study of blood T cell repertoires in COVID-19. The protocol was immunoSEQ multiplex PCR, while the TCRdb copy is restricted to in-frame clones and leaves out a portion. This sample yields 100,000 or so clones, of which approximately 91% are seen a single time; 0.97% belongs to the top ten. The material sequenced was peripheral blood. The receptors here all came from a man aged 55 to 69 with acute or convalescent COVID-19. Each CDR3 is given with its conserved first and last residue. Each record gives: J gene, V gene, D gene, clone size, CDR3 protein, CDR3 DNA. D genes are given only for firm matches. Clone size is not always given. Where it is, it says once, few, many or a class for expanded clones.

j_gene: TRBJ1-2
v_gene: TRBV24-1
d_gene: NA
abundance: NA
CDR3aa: CATSAGVDLYGYTF
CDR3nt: TGTGCCACCAGTGCGGGGGTAGACTTGTATGGCTACACCTTC

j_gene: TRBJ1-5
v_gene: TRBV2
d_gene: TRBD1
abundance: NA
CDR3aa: CASSAGTGSNQPQHF
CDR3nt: TGTGCCAGCAGCGCCGGGACAGGGAGCAATCAGCCCCAGCATTTT

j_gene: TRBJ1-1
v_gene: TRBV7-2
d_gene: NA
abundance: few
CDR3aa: CASSHRGGSEAFF
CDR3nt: TGTGCCAGCAGTCACCGAGGGGGATCTGAAGCTTTCTTT

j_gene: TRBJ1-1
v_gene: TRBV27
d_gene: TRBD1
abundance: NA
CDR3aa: CASSPYQLGQGGTEAFF
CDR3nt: TGTGCCAGCAGTCCATACCAATTGGGACAGGGGGGTACTGAAGCTTTCTTT

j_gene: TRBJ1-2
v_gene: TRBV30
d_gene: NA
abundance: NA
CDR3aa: CAWRERGGYTF
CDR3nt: TGTGCCTGGAGGGAACGGGGTGGCTACACCTTC

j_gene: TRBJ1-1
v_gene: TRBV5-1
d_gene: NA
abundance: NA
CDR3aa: CASRSGRGVGFLNTEAFF
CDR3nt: TGCGCCAGCAGGTCCGGGAGAGGGGTGGGTTTTCTGAACACTGAAGCTTTCTTT

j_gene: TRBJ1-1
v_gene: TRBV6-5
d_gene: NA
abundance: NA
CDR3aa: CASTRTQGSGEAFF
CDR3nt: TGTGCCAGCACTCGAACCCAGGGTAGCGGCGAAGCTTTCTTT

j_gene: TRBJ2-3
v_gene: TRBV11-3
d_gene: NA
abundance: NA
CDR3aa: CASSLAQTAGDTQYF
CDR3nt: TGTGCCAGCAGCTTAGCCCAAACCGCCGGAGATACGCAGTATTTT

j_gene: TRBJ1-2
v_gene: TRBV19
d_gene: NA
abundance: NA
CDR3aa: CASSMAGIYGYTF
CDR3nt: TGTGCCAGTAGTATGGCAGGGATCTATGGCTACACCTTC

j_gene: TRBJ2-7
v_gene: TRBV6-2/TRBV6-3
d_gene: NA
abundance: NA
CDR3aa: CASSSPIRTGVSYEQYF
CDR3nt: TGTGCCAGCAGTTCCCCAATTAGAACGGGAGTTTCCTACGAGCAGTACTTC

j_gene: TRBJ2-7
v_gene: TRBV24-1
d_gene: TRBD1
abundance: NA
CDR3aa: CATSDSGTAYEQYF
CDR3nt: TGTGCCACCAGTGACTCCGGGACAGCCTACGAGCAGTACTTC

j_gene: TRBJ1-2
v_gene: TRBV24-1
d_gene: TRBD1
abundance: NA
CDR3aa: CATSDNRGRPGYTF
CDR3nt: TGTGCCACCAGTGACAACAGGGGAAGGCCTGGCTACACCTTC

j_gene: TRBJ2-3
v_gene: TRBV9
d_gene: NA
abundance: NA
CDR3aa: CASSVDRDTSTDTQYF
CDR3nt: TGTGCCAGCAGCGTAGACAGGGATACTAGCACAGATACGCAGTATTTT

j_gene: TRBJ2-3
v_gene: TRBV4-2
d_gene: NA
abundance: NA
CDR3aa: CASSHGTDTQYF
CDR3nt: TGTGCCAGCAGCCACGGCACAGATACGCAGTATTTT

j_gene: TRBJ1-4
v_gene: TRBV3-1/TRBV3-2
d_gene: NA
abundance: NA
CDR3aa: CASSHLVERGWTNEKLFF
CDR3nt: TGTGCCAGCAGCCATTTGGTCGAAAGGGGGTGGACTAATGAAAAACTGTTTTTT

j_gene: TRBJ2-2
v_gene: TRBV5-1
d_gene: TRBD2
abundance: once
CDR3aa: CASSLEDGGAGELFF
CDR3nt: TGCGCCAGCAGCTTGGAAGACGGGGGGGCCGGGGAGCTGTTTTTT

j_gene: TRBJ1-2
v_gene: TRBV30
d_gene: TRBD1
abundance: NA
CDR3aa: CAWSGGTGYGYTF
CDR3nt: TGTGCCTGGAGTGGGGGGACAGGGTATGGCTACACCTTC

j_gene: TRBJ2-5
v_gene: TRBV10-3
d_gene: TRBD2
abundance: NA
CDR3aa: CAIWGGRVGETQYF
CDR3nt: TGTGCCATCTGGGGAGGGAGGGTCGGAGAGACCCAGTACTTC

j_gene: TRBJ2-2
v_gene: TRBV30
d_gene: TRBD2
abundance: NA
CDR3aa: CAWCAGEGTGELFF
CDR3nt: TGTGCCTGGTGTGCGGGAGAGGGCACCGGGGAGCTGTTTTTT

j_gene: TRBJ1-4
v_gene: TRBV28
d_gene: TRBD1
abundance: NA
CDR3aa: CASSLVRQGEREKLFF
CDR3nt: TGTGCCAGCAGTTTAGTACGACAGGGAGAGAGGGAAAAACTGTTTTTT

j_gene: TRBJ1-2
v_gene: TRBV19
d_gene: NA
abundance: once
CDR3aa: CASSTGSSGGSGGYTF
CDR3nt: TGTGCCAGTAGTACGGGTTCGTCTGGCGGGTCTGGAGGCTACACCTTC

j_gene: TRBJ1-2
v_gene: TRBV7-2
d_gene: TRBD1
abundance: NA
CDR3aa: CASSPDRGPYGYTF
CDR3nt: TGTGCCAGCAGCCCCGACAGGGGGCCCTATGGCTACACCTTC

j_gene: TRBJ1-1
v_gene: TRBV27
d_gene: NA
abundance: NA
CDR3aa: CASSWGGMNTEAFF
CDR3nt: TGTGCCAGCAGTTGGGGAGGGATGAACACTGAAGCTTTCTTT

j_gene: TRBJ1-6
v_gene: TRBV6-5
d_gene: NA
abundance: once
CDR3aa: CASSSRLRDNSPLHF
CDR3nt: TGTGCCAGCAGTAGCCGTTTACGGGATAATTCACCCCTCCACTTT

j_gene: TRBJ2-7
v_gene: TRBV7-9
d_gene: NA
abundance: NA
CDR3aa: CASSLFGAYEQYF
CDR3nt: TGTGCCAGCAGCTTATTCGGGGCCTACGAGCAGTACTTC

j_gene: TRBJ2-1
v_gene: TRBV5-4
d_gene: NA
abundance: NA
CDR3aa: CASSLELENDEQFF
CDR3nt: TGTGCCAGCAGCTTGGAGTTAGAGAATGATGAGCAGTTCTTC

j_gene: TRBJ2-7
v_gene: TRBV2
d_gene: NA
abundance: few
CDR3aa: CASSQTRDLSSYEQYF
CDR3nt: TGTGCCAGCAGCCAGACCCGGGACTTGAGCTCCTACGAGCAGTACTTC

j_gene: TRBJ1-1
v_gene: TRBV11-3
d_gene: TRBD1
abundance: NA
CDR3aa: CASSLGQGTEAFF
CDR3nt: TGTGCCAGCAGCTTAGGACAGGGCACTGAAGCTTTCTTT

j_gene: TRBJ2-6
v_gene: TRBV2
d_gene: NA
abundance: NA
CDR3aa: CASSSAGSGANVLTF
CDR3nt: TGTGCCAGCAGCTCCGCAGGGTCTGGGGCCAACGTCCTGACTTTC

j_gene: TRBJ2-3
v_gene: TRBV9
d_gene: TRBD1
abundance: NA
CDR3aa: CASSLRTGPTDTQYF
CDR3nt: TGTGCCAGCAGCCTTAGGACAGGGCCCACAGATACGCAGTATTTT

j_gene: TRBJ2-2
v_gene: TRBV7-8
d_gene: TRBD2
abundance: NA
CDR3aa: CASSTLAARNTGELFF
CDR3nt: TGTGCCAGCAGCACGCTAGCGGCCAGAAACACCGGGGAGCTGTTTTTT

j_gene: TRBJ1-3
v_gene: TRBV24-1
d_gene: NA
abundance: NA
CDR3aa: CATIGTIYF
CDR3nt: TGTGCCACCATCGGTACCATATATTTT

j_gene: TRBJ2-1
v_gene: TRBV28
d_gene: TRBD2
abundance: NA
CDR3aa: CASSLSGLAGVNEQFF
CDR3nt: TGTGCCAGCAGTTTATCGGGACTAGCGGGAGTCAATGAGCAGTTCTTC

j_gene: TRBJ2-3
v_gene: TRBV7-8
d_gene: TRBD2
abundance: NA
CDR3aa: CASSPLGTSGRADTQYF
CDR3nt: TGTGCCAGCAGCCCTCTCGGGACTAGCGGGAGAGCAGATACGCAGTATTTT

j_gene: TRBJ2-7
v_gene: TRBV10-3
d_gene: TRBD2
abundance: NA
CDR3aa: CAISGGTSGFYEQYF
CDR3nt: TGTGCCATCAGTGGGGGGACTAGCGGGTTCTACGAGCAGTACTTC

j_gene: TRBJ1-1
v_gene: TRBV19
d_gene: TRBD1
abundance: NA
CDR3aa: CASWTGASGTEAFF
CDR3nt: TGTGCCAGCTGGACAGGGGCCTCGGGCACTGAAGCTTTCTTT

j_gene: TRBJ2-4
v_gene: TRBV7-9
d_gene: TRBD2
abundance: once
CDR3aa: CAISPYGEGPKNIQYF
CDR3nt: TGTGCCATCAGCCCCTACGGGGAGGGACCCAAAAACATTCAGTACTTC

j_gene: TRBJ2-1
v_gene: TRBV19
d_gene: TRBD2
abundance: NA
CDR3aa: CASSLSGLATTEQFF
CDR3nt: TGTGCCAGTAGTCTTTCCGGACTAGCGACGACTGAGCAGTTCTTC

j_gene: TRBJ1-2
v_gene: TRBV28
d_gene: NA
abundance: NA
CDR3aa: CASSLIVFRGGYTF
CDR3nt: TGTGCCAGCAGTTTAATTGTTTTCAGGGGCGGCTACACCTTC

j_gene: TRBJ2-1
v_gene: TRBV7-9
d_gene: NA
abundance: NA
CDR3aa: CASSPRGQSWNEQFF
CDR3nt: TGTGCCAGCAGCCCCCGAGGGCAGTCATGGAATGAGCAGTTCTTC

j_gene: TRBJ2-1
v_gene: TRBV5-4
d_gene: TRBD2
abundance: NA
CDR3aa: CASSSNSGRNYNEQFF
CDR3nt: TGTGCCAGCAGCTCCAATAGCGGGAGAAACTACAATGAGCAGTTCTTC

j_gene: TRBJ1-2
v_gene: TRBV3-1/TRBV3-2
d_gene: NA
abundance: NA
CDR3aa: CASSQEWAGNVGYTF
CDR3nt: TGTGCCAGCAGCCAAGAGTGGGCAGGGAATGTTGGCTACACCTTC

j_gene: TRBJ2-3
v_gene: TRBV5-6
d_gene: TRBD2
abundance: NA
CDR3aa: CASSSLAGGPEGDTQYF
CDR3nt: TGTGCCAGCAGTTCCTTAGCGGGAGGGCCGGAGGGAGATACGCAGTATTTT

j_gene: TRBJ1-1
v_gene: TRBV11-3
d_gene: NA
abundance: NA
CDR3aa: CASTSTRAATEAFF
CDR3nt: TGTGCCAGTACCAGCACACGAGCGGCCACTGAAGCTTTCTTT

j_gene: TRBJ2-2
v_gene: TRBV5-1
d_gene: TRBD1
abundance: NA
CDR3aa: CASSLTTGQTTGELFF
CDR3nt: TGCGCCAGCAGCTTGACTACGGGACAGACCACCGGGGAGCTGTTTTTT

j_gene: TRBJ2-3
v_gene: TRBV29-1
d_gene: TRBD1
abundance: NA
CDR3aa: CSVNSGTGKYTQYF
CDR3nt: TGCAGCGTGAATTCCGGGACAGGGAAGTATACGCAGTATTTT

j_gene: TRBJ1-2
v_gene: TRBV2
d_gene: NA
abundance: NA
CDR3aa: CASSESGDNWGGYTF
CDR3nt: TGTGCCAGCAGTGAATCAGGGGACAATTGGGGAGGCTACACCTTC

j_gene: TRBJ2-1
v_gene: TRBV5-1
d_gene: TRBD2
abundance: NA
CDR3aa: CASRAGLAGGDEQFF
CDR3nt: TGCGCCAGCAGGGCGGGACTAGCGGGAGGCGATGAGCAGTTCTTC

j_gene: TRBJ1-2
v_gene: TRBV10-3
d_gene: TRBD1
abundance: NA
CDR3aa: CAISDGTGERDYGYTF
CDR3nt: TGTGCCATCAGTGACGGGACAGGCGAGCGGGACTATGGCTACACCTTC

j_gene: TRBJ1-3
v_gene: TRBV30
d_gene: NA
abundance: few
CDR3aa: CARGSGNTIYF
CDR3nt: TGTGCCCGGGGATCTGGAAACACCATATATTTT

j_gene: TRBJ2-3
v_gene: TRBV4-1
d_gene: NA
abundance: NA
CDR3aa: CASSQVARSTDTQYF
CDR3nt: TGCGCCAGCAGCCAAGTCGCTAGAAGCACAGATACGCAGTATTTT

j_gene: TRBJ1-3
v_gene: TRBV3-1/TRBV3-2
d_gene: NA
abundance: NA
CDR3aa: CASSPSLRDTIYF
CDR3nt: TGTGCCAGCAGCCCCAGTCTGAGGGACACCATATATTTT

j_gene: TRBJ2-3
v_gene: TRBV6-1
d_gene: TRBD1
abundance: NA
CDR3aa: CASSEMMVQGATDTQYF
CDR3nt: TGTGCCAGCAGTGAAATGATGGTACAGGGGGCAACAGATACGCAGTATTTT

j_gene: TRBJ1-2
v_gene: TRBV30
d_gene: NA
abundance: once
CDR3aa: CAWSTGEGYGYTF
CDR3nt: TGTGCCTGGAGTACGGGAGAAGGCTATGGCTACACCTTC